Listed here are 3 T cell receptor beta chains from one sample, sequenced in a study of cytomegalovirus exposure and HLA in healthy donors. Both 60 Vbeta primers and 13 Jbeta primers went into the PCR. The repertoire was sequenced with immunoSEQ multiplex PCR; TCRdb's copy has only in-frame clones and lacks some. The sample yields about 120,000 clones, approximately 74% seen once. The sequencing input was PBMCs. Receptor source: a woman aged 40 to 50 in good health and CMV-seropositive.

This chain uses TRBV10-2 with TRBJ1-5; 8 bases are shared with TRBD1. The CDR3 spans 16 residues. V was pared by 1 base and J by 5 bases, with 7 bases of the junction left unmatched. CDR1 is WSHSY and CDR2 is SAAADI in the germline V gene. CDR3 in DNA: TGCGCCAGCAGTGAGTATCTCCGACAGGGGCATCAGCCCCAGCATTTT. Protein sequence: CASSEYLRQGHQPQHF.

The chain links TRBV5-4 to TRBJ2-5; D remains unclear. The CDR3 has 16 amino acids. From germline, CDR1 is SGHNT and CDR2 YYREEE (reference sequence). Deletions cut 2 bases from V and 2 bases from J, with 16 bases between. The CDR3 DNA follows: TGTGCCAGCAGCTTTTCCGGGTCGGATTTACAAGAGACCCAGTACTTC. Residues: CASSFSGSDLQETQYF.

The chain recombines TRBV4-2 with TRBJ1-6; 8 nucleotides line up with TRBD1. Trimming took 4 bases from V and 9 from J; bases not matched to a gene: 11. The germline V gene has CDR1 LGHNA and CDR2 YNFKEQ. This CDR3 is built from 16 residues. This chain's CDR3 is CASSRASGTGSSPLHF. The CDR3 DNA reads TGTGCCAGCAGCCGGGCCTCCGGGACAGGCAGTTCACCCCTCCACTTT.